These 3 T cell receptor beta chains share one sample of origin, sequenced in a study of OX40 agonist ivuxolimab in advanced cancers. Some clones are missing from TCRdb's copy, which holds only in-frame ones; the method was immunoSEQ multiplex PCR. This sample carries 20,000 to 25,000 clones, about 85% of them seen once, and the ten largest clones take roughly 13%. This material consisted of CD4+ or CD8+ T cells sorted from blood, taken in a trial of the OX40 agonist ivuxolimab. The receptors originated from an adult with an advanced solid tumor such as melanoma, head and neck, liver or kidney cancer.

CDR3 nucleotide sequence: TGTGCCAGCAGCTTAAACTTACAAGAGACCCAGTACTTC. It yields the protein CASSLNLQETQYF. V gene TRBV7-6 combines with J gene TRBJ2-5; no definite D call. Per the germline V gene, CDR1 is SGHVS and CDR2 is FNYEAQ. This CDR3 is 13 amino acids long. V gave up 2 bases and J gave up 2 bases, with 6 bases separating them.

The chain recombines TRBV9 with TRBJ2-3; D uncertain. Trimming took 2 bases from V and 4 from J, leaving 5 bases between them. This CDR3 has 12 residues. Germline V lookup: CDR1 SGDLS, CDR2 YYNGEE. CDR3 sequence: CASSVDSDTQYF. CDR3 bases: TGTGCCAGCAGCGTTGACTCAGATACGCAGTATTTT.

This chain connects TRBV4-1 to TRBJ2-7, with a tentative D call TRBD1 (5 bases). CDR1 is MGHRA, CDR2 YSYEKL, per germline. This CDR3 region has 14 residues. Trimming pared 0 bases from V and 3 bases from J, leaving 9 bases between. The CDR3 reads CASSQERQIYEQYF. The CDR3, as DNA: TGCGCCAGCAGCCAAGAAAGACAGATCTACGAGCAGTACTTC.